A single count supports the clone carrying this T cell receptor (beta chain). Clones were sequenced by immunoSEQ multiplex PCR, and TCRdb holds only the in-frame ones, with some missing. This table holds over 300,000 clones, about 89% found once. The data stem from a study of blood T cell repertoires in COVID-19. Trimming took 1 base from V and 3 from J; bases not matched to a gene: 2. This CDR3 spans 14 amino acids. Germline V gene sequence: CDR1 SEHNR, CDR2 FQNEAQ (reference sequence). The V call is TRBV7-9, the J call TRBJ2-5; 7 nucleotides agree with TRBD1. What was sequenced was PBMCs or T cells enriched from blood (not recorded which). The receptor was isolated from a woman in her 40s who had recovered from COVID-19. This CDR3 reads CASSLGTGEETQYF. CDR3 coding DNA: TGTGCCAGCAGCTTAGGGACAGGAGAAGAGACCCAGTACTTC.